Detailed here is one TCR beta chain. Its cognate antigen is unknown. This sample is drawn from a study of shared clonotypes between healthy human individuals. Study results and limitations: Though the depth was large, rarefaction showed that sorted-subset sequencing was incomplete.

Some clones are missing from TCRdb's copy, which holds only in-frame ones; the method was immunoSEQ multiplex PCR. Of about 2 million clones listed, roughly 95% were seen once; the top ten hold more than 0.95%. Germline lookup yields CDR1 SGDLS and CDR2 YYNGEE. Trimming took off 2 bases at V and 2 bases at J, with 15 bases between the two ends. The CDR3 spans 16 residues. Terminally differentiated effector memory CD45RA+ cells were left out of the naive CD8 fraction, which was CD45RO-negative and positively selected for CCR7. Adults of Caucasian background living in Nashville, Tennessee made up all donors.

The source of this sequence is a man younger than 35 in good health. Sequences were obtained from naive CD8+ T cells sorted from blood. The chain employs TRBV9 and TRBJ2-3, with D perhaps matching TRBD1 or TRBD2 (5 bases each). CDR3 in amino acids: CASSVYRDGYTDTQYF. The CDR3 nucleotides read TGTGCCAGCAGCGTCTACCGGGACGGTTACACAGATACGCAGTATTTT.